These 26 T cell receptor beta chains were sequenced from one sample in a study of blood T cell repertoires in COVID-19 (dated by TCRdb to the early 2020s). Library creation used the immunoSEQ multiplex PCR assay. Sourced from immuneACCESS, this table was stored by TCRdb with only in-frame sequences that have V and J called. A share of the clones is absent; for the studies checked, an unresolved V gene accounts for under half, and the remainder has no known explanation. This sample comprises about 140,000 clones, around 84% of them detected only once. The biggest ten clones account for around 5% of the sample. Specimen: peripheral blood. The receptors here all came from a human donor in a cohort sampled during active COVID-19.

The V gene is TRBV29-1, the J gene TRBJ2-7; TRBD2 matches 9 bases. CDR1 and CDR2 from the germline V gene are SQVTM and ANQGSEA. The CDR3 is made up of 15 amino acids. The V gene end was trimmed by 6 bases and the J gene end by 2 bases; junction bases not matched to a gene: 11. This chain's CDR3 is CSVAGLAPSPYEQYF. The CDR3 DNA follows: TGCAGCGTGGCTGGACTAGCGCCTTCCCCCTACGAGCAGTACTTC.

The chain joins TRBV7-2 to TRBJ2-7; D gene uncertain. V shed 3 bases and J shed 2 bases, with 11 bases lying between them. CDR3 length equals 14 residues. The germline gives CDR1 SGHTA, CDR2 FQGNSA. CDR3 region: CASSFVGKTYEQYF. DNA for the CDR3: TGTGCCAGCAGCTTCGTTGGCAAAACCTACGAGCAGTACTTC.

The chain recombines TRBV18 with TRBJ2-6; perhaps TRBD2 as D (5 bases). CDR1 KGHSH and CDR2 LQKENI come from the germline V gene. V lost 2 bases and J lost 4, with 12 bases in between. This CDR3 comprises 16 residues. The CDR3 DNA reads TGTGCCAGCTCACCAGTTGAGGGCTTGGGGGCCAACGTCCTGACTTTC. Its protein is CASSPVEGLGANVLTF. Using reference TRBV18 and TRBJ2-6 for the parts outside the CDR3, the full variable domain is NAGVMQNPRHLVRRRGQEARLRCSPMKGHSHVYWYRQLPEEGLKFMVYLQKENIIDESGMPKERFSAEFPKEGPSILRIQQVVRGDSAAYFCASSPVEGLGANVLTFGAGSRLTVL.

The rearrangement joins TRBV6-2 or TRBV6-3 to TRBJ2-1, with 8 bases matching TRBD1. Germline V lookup: CDR1 MNHEY, CDR2 SVGEGT. V lost 5 bases to trimming and J lost 5 bases; unmatched junction nucleotides: 11. CDR3 size: 16 residues. In DNA form, the CDR3 reads TGTGCCAGCAGTACGAGAGGGACAGGTCGCGACAATGAGCAGTTCTTC. This sequence encodes CASSTRGTGRDNEQFF.

The CDR3 region is CASSQVAGADYEQYF. Here the CDR3 DNA reads TGCGCCAGCAGCCAAGTTGCGGGGGCGGACTACGAGCAGTACTTC. The chain employs TRBV4-1 and TRBJ2-7; weak D call: TRBD2 (7 bases). V was shortened by 1 base and J by 3 bases, with 13 bases between the two germline ends. CDR1 is MGHRA, CDR2 YSYEKL, per germline. This CDR3 is 15 amino acids long.

The chain carries TRBV18 and TRBJ1-2; 7 bases agree with TRBD1. J was trimmed by 4 bases and V by 6 bases; bases with no gene match: 8. The germline gives CDR1 KGHSH, CDR2 LQKENI. The CDR3 loop spans 14 amino acids. The CDR3 is CASSEDRVGYGYTF. CDR3 nucleotides: TGTGCCAGCTCCGAAGACAGGGTCGGCTATGGCTACACCTTC.

This chain joins TRBV5-1 and TRBJ2-7; 10 bases agree with TRBD2. The germline V gene encodes CDR1 SGHRS and CDR2 YFSETQ. After removal of 3 bases from V and 3 bases from J, the junction contained 6 bases not matched to a gene. The CDR3 extends over 15 amino acids. The CDR3 coding sequence is TGCGCCAGCAGCTACAGACTAGCGGGTAACTACGAGCAGTACTTC. The encoded protein is CASSYRLAGNYEQYF.

The rearrangement uses TRBV11-2 and TRBJ2-3, with 12 bases that match TRBD2. This CDR3 is built from 16 residues. Unmatched junction bases numbered 7, after V lost 5 bases and J lost 4 bases. The germline V gene encodes CDR1 SGHAT and CDR2 FQNNGV. The CDR3 spells CASSGRLAGGADTQYF. In DNA form, the CDR3 reads TGTGCCAGCAGCGGACGCCTAGCGGGAGGGGCAGATACGCAGTATTTT.

This clone was picked up many times. Other DNA variants within this sample encode the same CDR3. The chain joins TRBV6-5 to TRBJ2-5; 8 positions match TRBD1. The CDR3 consists of 14 residues. V lost 2 bases to trimming and J lost 1 base; unmatched junction nucleotides: 0. Per germline, CDR1 MNHEY and CDR2 SVGAGI. CDR3 region: CASSYGTGQETQYF. The CDR3 bases are TGTGCCAGCAGTTACGGGACAGGCCAAGAGACCCAGTACTTC.

The V call is TRBV5-1, the J call TRBJ2-2; the D gene is possibly TRBD1 (6 bases). This CDR3 has 15 amino acids. V lost 2 bases and J lost 1, with 9 bases in between. The germline CDR1 and CDR2 sequences are SGHRS and YFSETQ. The CDR3 region is CASSLRGQNTGELFF. CDR3 sequence (DNA): TGCGCCAGCAGCTTAAGGGGACAGAACACCGGGGAGCTGTTTTTT. Looking up the rest from reference TRBV5-1 and TRBJ2-2 gives the full variable domain: KAGVTQTPRYLIKTRGQQVTLSCSPISGHRSVSWYQQTPGQGLQFLFEYFSETQRNKGNFPGRFSGRQFSNSRSEMNVSTLELGDSALYLCASSLRGQNTGELFFGEGSRLTVL.

This chain joins TRBV5-1 and TRBJ2-4; weak D call: TRBD1 (5 bases). In germline, CDR1 is SGHRS, CDR2 YFSETQ. Trimming pared 3 bases from V and 3 bases from J, leaving 22 bases between. The length of the CDR3 is 18 residues. The CDR3, as DNA: TGCGCCAGCAGCTCACTATCGGACATGGGTTTCGACAAAAACATTCAGTACTTC. Translated: CASSSLSDMGFDKNIQYF.

V usage is TRBV5-5 and J usage is TRBJ2-1; TRBD2 matches at 10 bases. Germline values: CDR1 SGHKS, CDR2 YYEKEE (reference sequence). The CDR3 has 16 residues. After removal of 0 bases from V and 8 bases from J, the junction contained 8 bases not matched to a gene. The DNA for the CDR3 is TGTGCCAGCAGCTTGGGGTCGGCTAGCGGGAGCGATGAGCAGTTCTTC. This codes for CASSLGSASGSDEQFF.

By share, this clone counts as medium-sized. Other DNA sequences in the sample encode the same CDR3. The chain links TRBV11-1 to TRBJ2-3; the D gene is possibly TRBD2 (7 bases). V was shortened by 2 bases and J by 2 bases, with 14 bases between the two germline ends. Germline V gene sequence: CDR1 SGHAT, CDR2 FQDESV (reference sequence). The CDR3 runs to 16 residues. The CDR3 loop is CASSLWGGALTDTQYF. The CDR3 nucleotides read TGTGCCAGCAGCTTATGGGGGGGGGCGCTCACAGATACGCAGTATTTT.

The chain is built from TRBV7-9 and TRBJ2-1, with 16 bases aligning to TRBD2. The junction had 5 bases not matched to a gene; V was cut back by 5 bases and J by 1 base. The length of the CDR3 is 18 residues. Germline lookup yields CDR1 SEHNR and CDR2 FQNEAQ (reference sequence). The CDR3 loop is CASSPGLAGGRSYNEQFF. CDR3 sequence (DNA): TGTGCCAGCAGCCCGGGACTAGCGGGAGGGCGATCCTACAATGAGCAGTTCTTC.

This chain joins TRBV5-1 and TRBJ1-1; D is possibly TRBD1 (6 bases). The CDR3 totals 15 residues. V was trimmed by 4 bases and J by 0 bases, leaving 13 bases between them. Germline-derived CDR1 and CDR2 are SGHRS and YFSETQ. DNA for the CDR3: TGCGCCAGCAGCGTTCCGGGACAAATGAACACTGAAGCTTTCTTT. The encoded protein is CASSVPGQMNTEAFF.

The chain employs TRBV11-2 and TRBJ1-3, with TRBD1 matching 7 bases. J was trimmed by 4 bases and V by 5 bases; bases with no gene match: 11. Germline loops: CDR1 SGHAT, CDR2 FQNNGV. CDR3 size: 16 residues. CDR3 nucleotides: TGTGCCAGCAGCGCCCAGGACAGGATTTGGGGAAACACCATATATTTT. Translating it yields CASSAQDRIWGNTIYF.

The rearrangement links TRBV11-2 to TRBJ1-3; possible D gene TRBD1, 5 bases. V lost 3 bases and J 0 bases, leaving 15 bases between the germline ends. CDR1 and CDR2 from the germline V gene are SGHAT and FQNNGV. This CDR3 is 17 amino acids long. The CDR3 loop is CASSFSLPTASGNTIYF. CDR3 DNA sequence: TGTGCCAGCAGCTTTAGTCTCCCGACAGCCTCTGGAAACACCATATATTTT. The complete variable domain, with remaining parts taken from reference TRBV11-2 and TRBJ1-3, reads EAGVAQSPRYKIIEKRQSVAFWCNPISGHATLYWYQQILGQGPKLLIQFQNNGVVDDSQLPKDRFSAERLKGVDSTLKIQPAKLEDSAVYLCASSFSLPTASGNTIYFGEGSWLTVV.

V is TRBV27 and J is TRBJ2-2; 8 positions match TRBD1. V was pared by 0 bases and J by 5 bases, with 5 bases of the junction left unmatched. CDR1 is MNHEY, CDR2 SMNVEV, per germline (reference sequence). This CDR3 is 16 amino acids long. In DNA form, the CDR3 reads TGTGCCAGCAGTTTATCTGGACAGGGCAGAACCGGGGAGCTGTTTTTT. Protein: CASSLSGQGRTGELFF.

J is TRBJ1-5 and V is TRBV4-1; D might be TRBD1 (6 bases). Germline CDR1 reads MGHRA; CDR2 reads YSYEKL. Trimming removed 4 bases from V and 6 bases from J, with 13 bases in between. This CDR3 has 14 amino acids. The DNA for the CDR3 is TGCGCCAGCAGCCCAAACAGGGATAGTCAGCCCCAGCATTTT. It specifies CASSPNRDSQPQHF.

The rearrangement links TRBV5-1 to TRBJ2-4; possibly TRBD2 for D (7 bases). Germline V gene data show CDR1 as SGHRS and CDR2 as YFSETQ. V was pared by 0 bases and J by 2 bases, with 9 bases between. The CDR3 spans 15 residues. The CDR3 nucleotides are TGCGCCAGCAGCTTGGCCGGGGGGCCCAAAAACATTCAGTACTTC. It is translated as CASSLAGGPKNIQYF.

The V gene is TRBV4-1, the J gene TRBJ2-7; D ambiguous. The CDR3 is 14 amino acids. V was clipped by 0 bases and J by 6 bases, with 12 bases between them. Germline V gene data show CDR1 as MGHRA and CDR2 as YSYEKL. The CDR3 reads CASSQDRNTPEQYF. For the CDR3, the DNA is TGCGCCAGCAGCCAAGATCGTAACACCCCCGAGCAGTACTTC.

The chain uses TRBV6-6 and TRBJ2-7; D is perhaps TRBD2 (7 bases). V lost 2 bases and J lost 5, with 13 bases in between. This CDR3 is built from 14 residues. Germline V gives CDR1 MNHNY, CDR2 SVGAGI (reference sequence). In DNA form, the CDR3 reads TGTGCCAGCAGTTACGGGGGGGGGCTGGACGAGCAGTACTTC. This gives the protein CASSYGGGLDEQYF.

The genes are TRBV24-1 and TRBJ2-1, with TRBD1 matching over 11 bases. Unmatched junction bases numbered 5, after V lost 4 bases and J lost 4 bases. The CDR3 has 16 residues. The germline gives CDR1 KGHDR, CDR2 SFDVKD. The DNA of the CDR3 is TGTGCCACCAGTGAAGGCCGGGACAGGGGGTACAATGAGCAGTTCTTC. This translates into CATSEGRDRGYNEQFF.

CDR3 nucleotide sequence: TGTGCCAGTCAACAAGGACAGGGGAAAGAGACCCAGTACTTC. Translation: CASQQGQGKETQYF. This sequence joins TRBV19 and TRBJ2-5; 9 bases fit TRBD1. CDR1 and CDR2 from the germline V gene are LNHDA and SQIVND (reference sequence). V dropped 8 bases and J dropped 3; count of bases not matched to a gene: 7. The CDR3 runs 14 residues.

V is TRBV28 and J is TRBJ2-7, with 8 nucleotides matching TRBD1. CDR1 and CDR2 (germline): MDHEN, SYDVKM. Trimming at V came to 2 bases and at J to 7 bases, leaving 10 bases not matched to a gene. The CDR3 totals 15 residues. CDR3 nucleotide sequence: TGTGCCAGCAGTTTAAGCACACTACAGGGGGAAGAGCAGTACTTC. Amino acid sequence: CASSLSTLQGEEQYF.

This clone was counted a few times. The rearrangement links TRBV30 to TRBJ2-1; 8 bases fit TRBD2. V was clipped by 5 bases and J by 2 bases; unmatched bases: 8. Germline V lookup: CDR1 GTSNPN, CDR2 SVGIG (reference sequence). There are 15 residues in the CDR3. The CDR3 DNA sequence: TGTGCCTGGCGCGGGGCGCGGGGGGCCTACAATGAGCAGTTCTTC. Encoded protein: CAWRGARGAYNEQFF. Full variable domain (rest looked up from reference TRBV30 and TRBJ2-1): SQTIHQWPATLVQPVGSPLSLECTVEGTSNPNLYWYRQAAGRGLQLLFYSVGIGQISSEVPQNLSASRPQDRQFILSSKKLLLSDSGFYLCAWRGARGAYNEQFFGPGTRLTVL.